This paragraph reports one T cell receptor beta chain. Its antigen remains unidentified. This sample is drawn from a study of cytomegalovirus exposure and HLA in healthy donors. The CDR3 sequence is 13 residues long. With 5 bases removed from V and 5 bases from J, the gap between germline ends came to 12 bases. The germline V gene encodes CDR1 MNHEY and CDR2 SMNVEV (reference sequence). The PCR used 60 Vbeta and 13 Jbeta primers. In the authors' methods: Around 83 million unique TCR beta chains, roughly 10 million shared, were counted in a later analysis. Clones were sequenced by immunoSEQ multiplex PCR, and TCRdb holds only the in-frame ones, with some missing. V, J and clone size were drawn from that table, and D and trimming were deduced from the DNA. Here the sample spans 200,000 to 250,000 clones, 65% to 80% being singletons. Study-level points and caveats: As a later analysis revealed, most CMV-associated TCR beta chains appeared HLA-restricted. The study put 150 or so TCR beta chains on its list as cytomegalovirus-associated. Across donors, presence/absence analyses took sequencing depth to be roughly uniform.

The receptor comes from a girl aged 2 to 10 in good health and CMV-seronegative. This rearrangement joins TRBV27 to TRBJ2-5; TRBD2 might be the D (5 bases). Input material: PBMCs. CDR3 protein: CASSPGLFETQYF. The CDR3 DNA reads TGTGCCAGCAGTCCGGGGTTGTTCGAGACCCAGTACTTC.